What follows describes a single T cell receptor beta chain. No antigen is known for it. Trimming took 0 bases from V and 7 from J, leaving 11 bases between them. The CDR3 length is 14 residues. Germline CDR1 reads SGDLS; CDR2 reads YYNGEE. Assay: immunoSEQ multiplex PCR; the TCRdb copy retains only in-frame clones and omits some. The profile covers under 85,000 clones, with approximately 94% appearing a single time and approximately 3.4% taken by the ten largest. These data come from a study of cytomegalovirus exposure and HLA in healthy donors. At the level of the study: The approximately 130 validation repertoires were reported in a later analysis to have been generated on the same platform as the approximately 600 first-cohort repertoires. Notes on the study in general: Cytomegalovirus-associated status was assigned to approximately 160 TCR beta chains. In a later analysis, first-cohort TCR clusters were found to tend to co-occur in the approximately 110 validation repertoires.

The clonotype comes from a woman younger than 30 in good health and CMV-seropositive. The genes are TRBV9 and TRBJ2-1; TRBD2 is a possible D gene (7 bases). The sequenced sample consisted of PBMCs. Here the CDR3 DNA reads TGTGCCAGCAGCGTAGGAGGGGGGGCGAATGAGCAGTTCTTC. The encoded protein is CASSVGGGANEQFF. Full variable domain (remainder filled in from reference TRBV9 and TRBJ2-1): DSGVTQTPKHLITATGQRVTLRCSPRSGDLSVYWYQQSLDQGLQFLIQYYNGEERAKGNILERFSAQQFPDLHSELNLSSLELGDSALYFCASSVGGGANEQFFGPGTRLTVL.